The clone carrying this T cell receptor beta chain occurred a few times. Its antigen is unidentified. The CDR3 is 13 residues long. The V gene lost 1 base and the J gene lost 3 bases, with 10 bases spanning the gap. The V gene's germline CDR1 is DFQATT and CDR2 SNEGSKA (reference sequence). The sample originates from a study of post-analysis software for immune sequencing data. Looking at the study overall: There were relapsing-remitting, secondary progressive and progressive-relapsing multiple sclerosis among the disease courses included. Study findings and constraints: The five TRBV segments detected at higher frequency in patients than in controls included TRBV5-6, TRBV5-1 and TRBV20-1.

The TCR beta cDNA libraries carried unique molecular identifiers. Input populations of roughly 0.95 to 10 million T cells gave rise to approximately 480,000 cDNA molecules. TCRdb called the PCR reads again in MiXCR, with one record for every CDR3 protein. The data show 750,000 to 900,000 distinct CDR3 sequences, around 46% seen once. This chain links TRBV20-1 with TRBJ2-7; D uncertain. Sample: blood. The receptor's source is a girl aged 10-17 years with multiple sclerosis. The CDR3 coding sequence is TGCAGTGCTAGAGTTGCGGCGAACTACGAGCAGTACTTC. It encodes CSARVAANYEQYF.